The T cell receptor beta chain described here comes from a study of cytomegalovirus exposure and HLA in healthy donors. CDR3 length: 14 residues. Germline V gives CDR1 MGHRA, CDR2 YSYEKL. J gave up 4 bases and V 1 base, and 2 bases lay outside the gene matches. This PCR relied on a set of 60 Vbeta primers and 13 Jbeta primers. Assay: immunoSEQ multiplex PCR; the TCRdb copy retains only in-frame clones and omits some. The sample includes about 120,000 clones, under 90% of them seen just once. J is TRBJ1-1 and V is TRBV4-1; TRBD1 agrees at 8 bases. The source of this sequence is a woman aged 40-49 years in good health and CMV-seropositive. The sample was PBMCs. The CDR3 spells CASSQGQGFTEAFF. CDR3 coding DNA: TGCGCCAGCAGCCAAGGACAGGGGTTCACTGAAGCTTTCTTT.